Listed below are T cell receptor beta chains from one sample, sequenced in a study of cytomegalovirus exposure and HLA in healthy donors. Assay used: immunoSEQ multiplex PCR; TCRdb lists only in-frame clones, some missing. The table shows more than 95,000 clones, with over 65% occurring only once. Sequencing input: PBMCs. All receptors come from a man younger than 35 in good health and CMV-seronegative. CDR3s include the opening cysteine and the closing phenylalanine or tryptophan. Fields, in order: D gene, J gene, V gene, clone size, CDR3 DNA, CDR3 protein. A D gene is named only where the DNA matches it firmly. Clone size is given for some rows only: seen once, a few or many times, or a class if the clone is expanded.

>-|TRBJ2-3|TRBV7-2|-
TGTGCCAGCAGCGCCAGACTAAACACGCAGTATTTT
CASSARLNTQYF
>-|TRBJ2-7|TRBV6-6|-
TGTGCCAGCTTGGGGAGTCCCTACGAGCAGTACTTC
CASLGSPYEQYF
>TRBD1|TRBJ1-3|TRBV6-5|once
TGTGCCAGCAGTCGGACAGGCTCGGCTGGAAACACCATATATTTT
CASSRTGSAGNTIYF
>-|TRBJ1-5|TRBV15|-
TGTGCCACCAGGACAGATCGGGCGGATCAGCCCCAGCATTTT
CATRTDRADQPQHF
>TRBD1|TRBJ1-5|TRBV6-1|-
TGTGCCAGCAGTGAATCCTGGACAGGGCGGCAGCCCCAGCATTTT
CASSESWTGRQPQHF
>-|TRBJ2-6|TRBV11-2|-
TGTGCCAGCAGCCCACGGATAGGTGAGGGGGTCCCTGGGGCCAACGTCCTGACTTTC
CASSPRIGEGVPGANVLTF
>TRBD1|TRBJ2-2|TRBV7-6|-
TGTGCCAGCAGCCTCCAGGGGGTCACCGGGGAGCTGTTTTTT
CASSLQGVTGELFF
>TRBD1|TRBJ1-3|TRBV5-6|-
TGTGCCAGCAGCGTACAGGGGGTGGATGGAAACACCATATATTTT
CASSVQGVDGNTIYF
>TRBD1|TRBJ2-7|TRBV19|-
TGTGCCAGTAGTCGGGGACAGGTAGTCACCTACGAGCAGTACTTC
CASSRGQVVTYEQYF
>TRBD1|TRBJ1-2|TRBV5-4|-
TGTGCCAGCAGCTTGGGGTTTGACAGGGCCTATGGCTACACCTTC
CASSLGFDRAYGYTF
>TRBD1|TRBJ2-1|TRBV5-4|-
TGTGCCAGCAGCCCCCCGGGACAGGGATACAATGAGCAGTTCTTC
CASSPPGQGYNEQFF